Below, 20 T cell receptor beta chains from the same sample are listed, as sequenced in a study of shared clonotypes between healthy human individuals. TCRdb's copy holds only in-frame clones and misses some; the assay was immunoSEQ multiplex PCR. Of roughly 2 million clones in the sample, over 85% were seen once. Sequencing was performed on naive CD4+ T cells sorted from blood. Subset described: CD45RA+ positively selected. These receptor sequences come from a man aged 18 to 30 in good health.

The chain employs TRBV28 and TRBJ1-5; tentative D call: TRBD1 (5 bases). V was shortened by 3 bases and J by 2 bases, with 14 bases between the two germline ends. The CDR3 totals 16 residues. From germline, CDR1 is MDHEN and CDR2 SYDVKM. The CDR3 protein is CASSLGHGEGNQPQHF. The CDR3 DNA sequence: TGTGCCAGCAGTTTGGGGCATGGAGAAGGCAATCAGCCCCAGCATTTT.

The rearrangement links TRBV29-1 to TRBJ2-5, with a possible D match to TRBD2 (6 bases). The CDR3 totals 13 residues. V gave up 3 bases and J gave up 5 bases, with 13 bases separating them. Germline V CDR1 and CDR2: SQVTM, ANQGSEA. The DNA of the CDR3 is TGCAGCGTTGAGGGTAGTGGGGGGGAGACCCAGTACTTC. The encoded protein is CSVEGSGGETQYF. The entire variable domain, with the rest obtained from reference TRBV29-1 and TRBJ2-5, is as follows: SAVISQKPSRDICQRGTSLTIQCQVDSQVTMMFWYRQQPGQSLTLIATANQGSEATYESGFVIDKFPISRPNLTFSTLTVSNMSPEDSSIYLCSVEGSGGETQYFGPGTRLLVL.

The rearrangement uses TRBV9 and TRBJ2-1; tentative D call: TRBD2 (6 bases). The V gene lost 7 bases and the J gene lost 8 bases, with 16 bases spanning the gap. Germline loops: CDR1 SGDLS, CDR2 YYNGEE. CDR3 length equals 13 residues. CDR3 sequence (DNA): TGTGCCAGCCGGAGGGGTCTAGCAGATGAGCAGTTCTTC. This gives the protein CASRRGLADEQFF.

The chain uses TRBV27 and TRBJ2-7; D might be TRBD1 (6 bases). Trimming pared 2 bases from V and 6 bases from J, leaving 14 bases between. This CDR3 spans 14 amino acids. Per the germline V gene, CDR1 is MNHEY and CDR2 is SMNVEV (reference sequence). The CDR3 DNA reads TGTGCCAGCAGTTTAAACAGGGTAGAAGGCGAGCAGTACTTC. Amino acid sequence: CASSLNRVEGEQYF.

This clone was counted a single time. V gene TRBV28 combines with J gene TRBJ1-1; D call uncertain. Germline lookup yields CDR1 MDHEN and CDR2 SYDVKM. The CDR3 is 14 residues long. V lost 0 bases, J lost 3 bases, and 8 bases lay in between. CDR3 loop: CASSLWRVDTEAFF. The CDR3 coding sequence is TGTGCCAGCAGTTTATGGAGGGTGGACACTGAAGCTTTCTTT.

The rearrangement joins TRBV18 to TRBJ2-7, with a weak D call TRBD2 (6 bases). The germline V gene has CDR1 KGHSH and CDR2 LQKENI. V was pared by 3 bases and J by 2 bases, with 20 bases between. The CDR3 sequence is 17 residues long. The CDR3 sequence: CASSPFPAGREAYEQYF. Written as DNA, the CDR3 is TGTGCCAGCTCACCGTTTCCAGCGGGCCGAGAAGCCTACGAGCAGTACTTC.

The chain links TRBV5-8 to TRBJ2-7; 7 nucleotides agree with TRBD2. The germline V gene has CDR1 SGHTS and CDR2 YDEGEE. The CDR3 is 15 amino acids. The V gene end was trimmed by 5 bases and the J gene end by 0 bases; junction bases not matched to a gene: 8. CDR3 protein: CASSALRGNSYEQYF. The DNA of the CDR3 is TGTGCCAGCAGTGCGCTGCGGGGGAACTCCTACGAGCAGTACTTC.

The chain links TRBV18 to TRBJ2-3; unclear D gene. From germline, CDR1 is KGHSH and CDR2 LQKENI. V was pared by 3 bases and J by 0 bases, with 13 bases between. The length of the CDR3 is 16 residues. CDR3 in DNA: TGTGCCAGCTCACCCCCGGTCGGCGAAAGCACAGATACGCAGTATTTT. This sequence encodes CASSPPVGESTDTQYF.

This chain uses TRBV7-9 with TRBJ1-6; TRBD1 matches at 7 bases. Unmatched junction bases numbered 18, after V lost 1 base and J lost 15 bases. The germline V gene has CDR1 SEHNR and CDR2 FQNEAQ (reference sequence). The CDR3 consists of 17 residues. The CDR3 sequence is CASSLERTGTEPWVLHF. For the CDR3, the DNA is TGTGCCAGCAGCTTAGAGAGGACCGGGACAGAGCCTTGGGTCCTCCACTTT.

The V gene is TRBV10-3, the J gene TRBJ1-2; maybe TRBD1 (6 bases). The CDR3 consists of 12 residues. Trimming shortened V by 6 bases and J by 1 base, and 6 bases separated the two germline ends. Germline V lookup: CDR1 ENHRY, CDR2 SYGVKD. The CDR3 nucleotides read TGTGCCATCAGGGACAGTAACTATGGCTACACCTTC. Its translation: CAIRDSNYGYTF.

This clone was observed a single time. The rearrangement uses TRBV11-2 and TRBJ2-5; TRBD2 aligns across 10 bases. J lost 1 base, V lost 3 bases, and 8 bases had no gene match. The CDR3 is 17 amino acids. The germline V gene has CDR1 SGHAT and CDR2 FQNNGV. DNA of the CDR3: TGTGCCAGCAGCTTCGGACTAGCGGCGAGGAGCCAAGAGACCCAGTACTTC. It yields the protein CASSFGLAARSQETQYF.

The chain employs TRBV28 and TRBJ1-3; D is unresolved. Germline V gives CDR1 MDHEN, CDR2 SYDVKM. This CDR3 comprises 16 residues. The V gene lost 7 bases and the J gene lost 0 bases, with 16 bases spanning the gap. The CDR3 DNA is TGTGCCAGCACCCCCGCGGGCTCTAGCTCTGGAAACACCATATATTTT. Protein: CASTPAGSSSGNTIYF. Full variable domain (remainder filled in from reference TRBV28 and TRBJ1-3): DVKVTQSSRYLVKRTGEKVFLECVQDMDHENMFWYRQDPGLGLRLIYFSYDVKMKEKGDIPEGYSVSREKKERFSLILESASTNQTSMYLCASTPAGSSSGNTIYFGEGSWLTVV.

V is TRBV7-2 and J is TRBJ2-7; tentatively, D is TRBD2 (7 bases). Germline V gene data show CDR1 as SGHTA and CDR2 as FQGNSA. The V end was cut by 1 base, the J end by 3 bases, with 13 bases between. The CDR3 is 15 amino acids. This CDR3 reads CASSLGGGGRYEQYF. In DNA form, the CDR3 reads TGTGCCAGCAGCTTAGGGGGCGGGGGCCGCTACGAGCAGTACTTC.

The V gene is TRBV6-1, the J gene TRBJ2-7, with 7 nucleotides matching TRBD1. V dropped 4 bases and J dropped 3; count of bases not matched to a gene: 3. Germline V lookup: CDR1 MNHNS, CDR2 SASEGT. There are 13 residues in the CDR3. Written as DNA, the CDR3 is TGTGCCAGCAGTGTCCCAGGGGGCTACGAGCAGTACTTC. As protein: CASSVPGGYEQYF.

The chain recombines TRBV29-1 with TRBJ1-1; TRBD1 might be the D (5 bases). CDR1 is SQVTM and CDR2 is ANQGSEA in the germline V gene. This CDR3 spans 12 amino acids. V gave up 1 base and J gave up 6 bases, with 9 bases separating them. The chain's CDR3 is CSVEGRGSEAFF. Written as DNA, the CDR3 is TGCAGCGTTGAAGGTCGGGGGTCTGAAGCTTTCTTT. Full variable domain (missing parts from reference TRBV29-1 and TRBJ1-1): SAVISQKPSRDICQRGTSLTIQCQVDSQVTMMFWYRQQPGQSLTLIATANQGSEATYESGFVIDKFPISRPNLTFSTLTVSNMSPEDSSIYLCSVEGRGSEAFFGQGTRLTVV.

The J gene is TRBJ1-3, the V gene TRBV7-9; TRBD1 might be the D (5 bases). CDR1 SEHNR and CDR2 FQNEAQ come from the germline V gene (reference sequence). The CDR3 totals 13 residues. Trimming left V 5 bases short and J 3 bases short, with 8 bases between. The CDR3 sequence: CASSQGYGNTIYF. The CDR3 DNA reads TGTGCCAGCAGCCAGGGTTATGGAAACACCATATATTTT.

This clone was seen once. This chain joins TRBV6-5 and TRBJ2-7; the match to TRBD2 covers 7 bases. The CDR3 covers 15 residues. The germline V gene encodes CDR1 MNHEY and CDR2 SVGAGI. V shed 2 bases and J 2 bases; nucleotides not matched to a gene: 6. CDR3 in amino acids: CASSYVRGVTYEQYF. The DNA of the CDR3 is TGTGCCAGCAGTTACGTTCGGGGGGTTACCTACGAGCAGTACTTC.

This chain connects TRBV30 to TRBJ1-4; TRBD1 agrees at 8 bases. This CDR3 contains 15 residues. Germline trimming cut 3 bases from V and 8 bases from J; bases unmatched to any gene: 11. Germline values: CDR1 GTSNPN, CDR2 SVGIG (reference sequence). The DNA for the CDR3 is TGTGCCTGGAGGATTACAGGGGGGGCAAGGGAAAAACTGTTTTTT. This encodes CAWRITGGAREKLFF.

The table lists this clone with a few counts. The J gene is TRBJ1-6, the V gene TRBV6-5; D is possibly TRBD1 (5 bases). Germline V lookup: CDR1 MNHEY, CDR2 SVGAGI. CDR3 length equals 15 residues. The V end lost 6 bases, the J end lost 7 bases, and 16 bases lay between the germline ends. The chain's CDR3 is CASSGPLGGNSPLHF. As DNA, the CDR3 is TGTGCCAGCAGCGGCCCCTTGGGGGGGAATTCACCCCTCCACTTT.

V usage is TRBV9 and J usage is TRBJ2-7; TRBD2 is a possible D gene (6 bases). Trimming stripped 2 bases from V and 2 bases from J, with 11 bases between. Germline V gene data show CDR1 as SGDLS and CDR2 as YYNGEE. This CDR3 comprises 14 residues. CDR3 protein: CASSVHSGAYEQYF. The CDR3 DNA reads TGTGCCAGCAGCGTTCATAGCGGAGCCTACGAGCAGTACTTC. The full variable domain, rest sourced from reference TRBV9 and TRBJ2-7, is DSGVTQTPKHLITATGQRVTLRCSPRSGDLSVYWYQQSLDQGLQFLIQYYNGEERAKGNILERFSAQQFPDLHSELNLSSLELGDSALYFCASSVHSGAYEQYFGPGTRLTVT.